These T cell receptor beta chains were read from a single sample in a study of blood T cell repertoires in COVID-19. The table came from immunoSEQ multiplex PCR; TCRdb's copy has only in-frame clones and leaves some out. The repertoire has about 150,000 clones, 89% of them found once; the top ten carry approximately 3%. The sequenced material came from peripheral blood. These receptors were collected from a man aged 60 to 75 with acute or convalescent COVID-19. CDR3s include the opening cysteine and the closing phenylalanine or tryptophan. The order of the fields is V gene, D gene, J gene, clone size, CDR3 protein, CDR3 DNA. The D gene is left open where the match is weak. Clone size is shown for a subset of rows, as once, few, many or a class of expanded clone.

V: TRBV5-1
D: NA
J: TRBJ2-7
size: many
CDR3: CASSLVGTQATSYEQYF
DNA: TGCGCCAGCAGCTTGGTTGGGACTCAGGCCACCTCCTACGAGCAGTACTTC

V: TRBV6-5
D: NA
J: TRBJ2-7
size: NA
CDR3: CASSSVDTRSYEQYF
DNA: TGTGCCAGCAGTTCCGTCGATACACGGAGCTACGAGCAGTACTTC

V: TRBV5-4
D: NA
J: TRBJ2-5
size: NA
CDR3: CASSLSSNEETQYF
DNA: TGTGCCAGCAGCCTGAGTAGTAATGAAGAGACCCAGTACTTC

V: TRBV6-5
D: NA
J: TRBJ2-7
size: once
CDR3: CASSKTTSPLEQYF
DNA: TGTGCCAGCAGTAAAACGACTAGTCCGCTTGAGCAGTACTTC

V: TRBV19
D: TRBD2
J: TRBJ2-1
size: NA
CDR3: CASSSSSGGRYEQFF
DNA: TGTGCCAGTAGTAGTTCTAGCGGGGGAAGATACGAGCAGTTCTTC

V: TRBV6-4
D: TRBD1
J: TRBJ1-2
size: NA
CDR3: CASSRDRVGGYGYTF
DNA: TGTGCCAGCAGCCGCGACAGGGTGGGAGGCTATGGCTACACCTTC

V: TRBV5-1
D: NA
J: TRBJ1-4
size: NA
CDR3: CASSETGATNEKLFF
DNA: TGCGCCAGCAGCGAAACGGGGGCAACTAATGAAAAACTGTTTTTT

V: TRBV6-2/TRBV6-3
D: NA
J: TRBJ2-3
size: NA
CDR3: CASSYSQAKDTQYF
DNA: TGTGCCAGCAGTTACTCTCAGGCCAAAGATACGCAGTATTTT

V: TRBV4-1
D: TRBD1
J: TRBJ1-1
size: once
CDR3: CASSQEATGGTEAFF
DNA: TGCGCCAGCAGCCAAGAGGCAACAGGGGGCACTGAAGCTTTCTTT

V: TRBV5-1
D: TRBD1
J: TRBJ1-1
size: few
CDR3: CASSSQGASDTEAFF
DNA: TGCGCCAGCAGCTCACAGGGGGCTAGTGACACTGAAGCTTTCTTT

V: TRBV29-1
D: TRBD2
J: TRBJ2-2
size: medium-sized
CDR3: CSVELAGDNTGELFF
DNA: TGCAGCGTTGAACTAGCGGGGGATAACACCGGGGAGCTGTTTTTT

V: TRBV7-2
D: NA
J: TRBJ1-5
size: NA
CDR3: CASSLAGGSQPQHF
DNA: TGTGCCAGCAGCTTAGCGGGGGGTTCCCAGCCCCAGCATTTT

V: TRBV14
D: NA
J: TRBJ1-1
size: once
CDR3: CASSQDGGDYTEAFF
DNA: TGTGCCAGCAGCCAAGATGGAGGGGACTACACTGAAGCTTTCTTT

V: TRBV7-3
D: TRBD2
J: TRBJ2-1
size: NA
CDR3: CASSRTTGGSYNEQFF
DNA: TGTGCCAGCAGCCGCACCACGGGGGGCTCCTACAATGAGCAGTTCTTC

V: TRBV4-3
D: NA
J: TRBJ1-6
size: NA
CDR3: CASSQGETHNSPLHF
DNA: TGCGCCAGCAGCCAAGGGGAGACACATAATTCACCCCTCCACTTT

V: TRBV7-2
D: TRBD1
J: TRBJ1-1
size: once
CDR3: CASSLWGQGYTEAFF
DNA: TGTGCCAGCAGCTTATGGGGACAGGGCTACACTGAAGCTTTCTTT

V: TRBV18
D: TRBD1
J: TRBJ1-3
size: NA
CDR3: CASSPGQVLGNTIYF
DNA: TGTGCCAGCTCACCCGGACAGGTCCTTGGTAACACCATATATTTT

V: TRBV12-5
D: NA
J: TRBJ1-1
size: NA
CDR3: CASAVAGSEAFF
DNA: TGTGCTAGTGCCGTGGCGGGGTCAGAAGCTTTCTTT

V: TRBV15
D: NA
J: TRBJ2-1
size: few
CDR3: CATSPNRETINEQFF
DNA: TGTGCCACCAGCCCAAACAGGGAAACAATCAATGAGCAGTTCTTC

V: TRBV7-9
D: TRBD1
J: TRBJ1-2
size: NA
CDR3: CASSFPEGALGYTF
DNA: TGTGCCAGCAGCTTCCCCGAGGGGGCGCTTGGCTACACCTTC

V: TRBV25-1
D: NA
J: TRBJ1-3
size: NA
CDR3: CASSGRGSSSGNTIYF
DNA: TGTGCCAGCAGTGGACGAGGTTCGAGCTCTGGAAACACCATATATTTT

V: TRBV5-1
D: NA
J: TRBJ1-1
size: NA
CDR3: CASSLSDRWGTITEAFF
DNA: TGCGCCAGCAGCTTGAGCGACAGGTGGGGCACTATTACTGAAGCTTTCTTT

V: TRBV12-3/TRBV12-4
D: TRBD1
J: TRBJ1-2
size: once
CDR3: CASSAGTGEGYTF
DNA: TGTGCCAGCAGCGCCGGGACAGGGGAAGGCTACACCTTC

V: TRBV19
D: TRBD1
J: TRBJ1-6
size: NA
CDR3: CASRRDREGSPLHF
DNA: TGTGCCAGTAGGCGGGACAGGGAAGGCTCACCCCTCCACTTT

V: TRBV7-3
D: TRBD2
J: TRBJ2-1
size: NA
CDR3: CASSSRLAAYNEQFF
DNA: TGTGCCAGCAGCTCCCGACTAGCGGCGTACAATGAGCAGTTCTTC

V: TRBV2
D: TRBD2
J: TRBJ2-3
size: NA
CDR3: CASATGTSGGGTDTQYF
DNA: TGTGCCAGCGCCACCGGGACTAGCGGGGGGGGCACAGATACGCAGTATTTT

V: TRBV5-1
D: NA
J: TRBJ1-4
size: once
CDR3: CASSSSGSGAEKLFF
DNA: TGCGCCAGCAGCTCGTCCGGTAGCGGGGCGGAAAAACTGTTTTTT

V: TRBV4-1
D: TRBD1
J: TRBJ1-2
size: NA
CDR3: CASSRSGQGNGYTF
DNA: TGCGCCAGCAGCCGTTCGGGACAGGGTAATGGCTACACCTTC

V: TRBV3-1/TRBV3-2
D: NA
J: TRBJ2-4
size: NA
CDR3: CASSHQGQGIQYF
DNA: TGTGCCAGCAGCCACCAGGGTCAGGGAATTCAGTACTTC

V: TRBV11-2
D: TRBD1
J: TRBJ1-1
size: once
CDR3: CASSLIGTGGLWNTEAFF
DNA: TGTGCCAGCAGCTTGATCGGGACAGGGGGTTTGTGGAACACTGAAGCTTTCTTT

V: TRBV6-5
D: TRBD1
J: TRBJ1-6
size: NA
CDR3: CASTGTDNSPLHF
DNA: TGTGCCAGTACCGGGACAGATAATTCACCCCTCCACTTT

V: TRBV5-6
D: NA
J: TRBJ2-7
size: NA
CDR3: CASSRGYGSYEQYF
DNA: TGTGCCAGCAGCAGAGGATACGGCTCCTACGAGCAGTACTTC

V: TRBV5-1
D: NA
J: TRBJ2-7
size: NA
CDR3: CASSQSGTLSYEQYF
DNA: TGCGCCAGCAGCCAAAGCGGGACACTCTCCTACGAGCAGTACTTC

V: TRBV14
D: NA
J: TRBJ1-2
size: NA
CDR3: CASSQDVRGQGGYTF
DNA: TGTGCCAGCAGCCAAGATGTAAGGGGTCAGGGTGGCTACACCTTC

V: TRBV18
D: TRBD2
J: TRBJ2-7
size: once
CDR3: CASSPRTSGGSSAYEQYF
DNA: TGTGCCAGCTCACCTAGGACTAGCGGGGGGTCCTCAGCCTACGAGCAGTACTTC

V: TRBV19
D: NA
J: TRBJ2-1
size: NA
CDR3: CASSIEDRENNEQFF
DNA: TGTGCCAGTAGTATCGAAGACAGAGAAAACAATGAGCAGTTCTTC

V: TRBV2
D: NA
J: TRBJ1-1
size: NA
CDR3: CASSERNDKIF
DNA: TGTGCCAGCAGTGAAAGGAACGACAAGATCTTT

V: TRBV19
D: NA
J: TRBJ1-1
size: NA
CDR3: CASSLIRVGTEAFF
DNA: TGTGCCAGTAGTTTGATCAGGGTAGGCACTGAAGCTTTCTTT

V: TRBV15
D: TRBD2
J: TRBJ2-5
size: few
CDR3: CATSQIRGGQEETQYF
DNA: TGTGCCACCAGCCAAATACGGGGGGGCCAGGAAGAGACCCAGTACTTC

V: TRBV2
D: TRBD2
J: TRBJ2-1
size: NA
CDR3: CASRHIPERGGRRNEQFF
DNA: TGTGCCAGCAGACACATTCCGGAGCGGGGGGGCCGTCGAAATGAGCAGTTCTTC

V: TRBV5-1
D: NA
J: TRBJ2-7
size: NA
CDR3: CASSHGYEQYF
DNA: TGCGCCAGCAGCCACGGGTACGAGCAGTACTTC

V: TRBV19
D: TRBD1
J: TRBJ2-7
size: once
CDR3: CASSIYDRAGWQYF
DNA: TGTGCCAGTAGTATATACGACAGGGCCGGATGGCAGTACTTC

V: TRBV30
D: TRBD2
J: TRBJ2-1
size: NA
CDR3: CAWSRWAGGMDEQFF
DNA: TGTGCCTGGTCGCGGTGGGCGGGGGGTATGGATGAGCAGTTCTTC

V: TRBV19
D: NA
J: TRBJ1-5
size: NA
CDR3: CASSLQGDSNQPQHF
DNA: TGTGCCAGTAGTCTACAGGGAGATAGCAATCAGCCCCAGCATTTT

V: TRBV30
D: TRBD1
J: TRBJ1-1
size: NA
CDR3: CAWSAGQRNTEAFF
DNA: TGTGCCTGGAGTGCGGGACAGAGGAACACTGAAGCTTTCTTT

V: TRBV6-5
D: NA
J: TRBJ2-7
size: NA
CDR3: CASSYYGRGSYEQYF
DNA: TGTGCCAGCAGTTACTACGGTCGGGGGTCCTACGAGCAGTACTTC

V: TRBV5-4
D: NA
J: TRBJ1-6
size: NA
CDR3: CASSLKTVANSPLHF
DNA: TGTGCCAGCAGCTTGAAGACAGTGGCTAATTCACCCCTCCACTTT

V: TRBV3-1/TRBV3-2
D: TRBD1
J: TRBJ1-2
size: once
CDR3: CASSPGQGVNGYTF
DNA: TGTGCCAGCAGCCCAGGACAGGGGGTAAATGGCTACACCTTC

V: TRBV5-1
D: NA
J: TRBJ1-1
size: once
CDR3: CASSLATGKTEAFF
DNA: TGCGCCAGCAGCTTGGCCACAGGGAAAACTGAAGCTTTCTTT

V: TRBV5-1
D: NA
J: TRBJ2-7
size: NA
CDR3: CASSLELSAYEQYF
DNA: TGCGCCAGCAGCTTGGAACTATCAGCCTACGAGCAGTACTTC

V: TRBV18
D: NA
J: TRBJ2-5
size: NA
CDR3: CASSPAAETQYF
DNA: TGTGCCAGCTCACCAGCGGCAGAGACCCAGTACTTC

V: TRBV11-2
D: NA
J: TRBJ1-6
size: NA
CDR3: CASSLVRGIYNSPLHF
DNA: TGTGCCAGCAGCTTGGTGCGCGGAATTTATAATTCACCCCTCCACTTT

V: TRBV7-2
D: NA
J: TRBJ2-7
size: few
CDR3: CASSAAASSRTYEQYF
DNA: TGTGCCAGCAGCGCCGCTGCTAGCAGCCGTACCTACGAGCAGTACTTC

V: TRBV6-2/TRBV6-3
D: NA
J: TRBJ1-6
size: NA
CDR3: CASSYPPGISSPLHF
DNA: TGTGCCAGCAGTTACCCCCCGGGGATAAGCTCACCCCTCCACTTT

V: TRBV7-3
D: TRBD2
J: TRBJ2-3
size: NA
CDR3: CASRPAGGGSTDTQYF
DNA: TGTGCCAGCAGACCCGCAGGCGGGGGGAGCACAGATACGCAGTATTTT

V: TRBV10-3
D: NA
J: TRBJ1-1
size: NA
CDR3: CAISESGQATMNTEAFF
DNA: TGTGCCATCAGTGAGTCGGGTCAGGCAACCATGAACACTGAAGCTTTCTTT

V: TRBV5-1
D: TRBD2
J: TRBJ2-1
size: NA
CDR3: CASGTSGGYEQFF
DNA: TGCGCCAGTGGGACTAGCGGGGGTTATGAGCAGTTCTTC